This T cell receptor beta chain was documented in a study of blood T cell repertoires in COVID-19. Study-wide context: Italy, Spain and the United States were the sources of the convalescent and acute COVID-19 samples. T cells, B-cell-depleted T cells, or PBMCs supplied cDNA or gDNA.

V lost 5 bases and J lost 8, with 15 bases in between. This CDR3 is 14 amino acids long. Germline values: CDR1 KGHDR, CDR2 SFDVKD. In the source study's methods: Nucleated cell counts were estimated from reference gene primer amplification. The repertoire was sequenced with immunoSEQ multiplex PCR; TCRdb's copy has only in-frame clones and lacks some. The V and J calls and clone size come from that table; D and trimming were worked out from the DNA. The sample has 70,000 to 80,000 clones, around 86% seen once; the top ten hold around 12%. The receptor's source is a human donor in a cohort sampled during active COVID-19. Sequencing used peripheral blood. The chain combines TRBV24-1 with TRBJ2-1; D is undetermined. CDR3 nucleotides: TGTGCCACCAGTGGGCCAGGCCCTAAGGATGAGCAGTTCTTC. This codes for CATSGPGPKDEQFF.